The rows below give T cell receptor beta chains drawn from one sample of a study of cytomegalovirus exposure and HLA in healthy donors. Clones were sequenced by immunoSEQ multiplex PCR, and TCRdb holds only the in-frame ones, with some missing. The sample carries approximately 170,000 clones, just under 75% recorded once. The material sequenced was PBMCs. All receptors derive from a man younger than 45 in good health and CMV-seropositive. CDR3s include the opening cysteine and the closing phenylalanine or tryptophan. Fields, in order: D gene, clone size, J gene, V gene, CDR3 length, CDR3 protein, CDR3 DNA. The D gene is left open where the match is weak. Some rows mark clone size as missing; the rest say once, few, many or name a class of expanded clone.

D gene: TRBD1
clone size: NA
J gene: TRBJ1-1
V gene: TRBV28
CDR3 length: 14
CDR3 protein: CASSITGGRTEAFF
CDR3 DNA: TGTGCCAGCAGTATCACAGGGGGCAGGACTGAAGCTTTCTTT

D gene: NA
clone size: NA
J gene: TRBJ2-1
V gene: TRBV11-3
CDR3 length: 16
CDR3 protein: CASSLDTGLPYNEQFF
CDR3 DNA: TGTGCCAGCAGCTTAGATACCGGGTTACCCTACAATGAGCAGTTCTTC

D gene: NA
clone size: NA
J gene: TRBJ1-1
V gene: TRBV11-1
CDR3 length: 13
CDR3 protein: CASSLAAESEAFF
CDR3 DNA: TGTGCCAGCAGCTTGGCGGCCGAAAGTGAAGCTTTCTTT

D gene: NA
clone size: NA
J gene: TRBJ2-3
V gene: TRBV5-1
CDR3 length: 14
CDR3 protein: CASSLGQTTDTQYF
CDR3 DNA: TGCGCCAGCAGCTTGGGACAGACCACAGATACGCAGTATTTT

D gene: TRBD2
clone size: NA
J gene: TRBJ2-1
V gene: TRBV7-2
CDR3 length: 15
CDR3 protein: CASSYLAGGYNEQFF
CDR3 DNA: TGTGCCAGCAGCTATTTAGCGGGGGGTTACAATGAGCAGTTCTTC

D gene: TRBD1
clone size: NA
J gene: TRBJ1-1
V gene: TRBV19
CDR3 length: 15
CDR3 protein: CASSSRTGVDTEAFF
CDR3 DNA: TGTGCCAGTAGTTCCCGGACAGGGGTCGACACTGAAGCTTTCTTT

D gene: NA
clone size: NA
J gene: TRBJ2-7
V gene: TRBV28
CDR3 length: 14
CDR3 protein: CASRRGGEQREQYF
CDR3 DNA: TGTGCCAGCCGCCGAGGCGGGGAGCAGCGCGAGCAGTACTTC

D gene: NA
clone size: once
J gene: TRBJ1-1
V gene: TRBV30
CDR3 length: 13
CDR3 protein: CAWTKGRGTEAFF
CDR3 DNA: TGTGCCTGGACCAAAGGCCGGGGTACTGAAGCTTTCTTT

D gene: NA
clone size: NA
J gene: TRBJ1-2
V gene: TRBV4-3
CDR3 length: 14
CDR3 protein: CASSQGETGYGYTF
CDR3 DNA: TGCGCCAGCAGCCAAGGCGAGACAGGCTATGGCTACACCTTC

D gene: NA
clone size: NA
J gene: TRBJ2-7
V gene: TRBV10-3
CDR3 length: 13
CDR3 protein: CANSDSSSYEQYF
CDR3 DNA: TGTGCCAACTCGGACTCCTCCTCCTACGAGCAGTACTTC

D gene: TRBD1
clone size: NA
J gene: TRBJ1-5
V gene: TRBV28
CDR3 length: 14
CDR3 protein: CASSSAQGDQPQHF
CDR3 DNA: TGTGCCAGCAGTTCGGCACAGGGGGATCAGCCCCAGCATTTT

D gene: TRBD2
clone size: NA
J gene: TRBJ2-1
V gene: TRBV5-1
CDR3 length: 15
CDR3 protein: CASSLASGSYNEQFF
CDR3 DNA: TGCGCCAGCAGCTTGGCTAGCGGCTCCTACAATGAGCAGTTCTTC

D gene: NA
clone size: NA
J gene: TRBJ2-3
V gene: TRBV9
CDR3 length: 14
CDR3 protein: CASRREVGTDTQYF
CDR3 DNA: TGTGCCAGCAGGAGGGAGGTGGGCACAGATACGCAGTATTTT

D gene: NA
clone size: NA
J gene: TRBJ2-7
V gene: TRBV5-1
CDR3 length: 15
CDR3 protein: CASSSGTPTPYEQYF
CDR3 DNA: TGCGCCAGCAGCTCTGGGACACCCACCCCCTACGAGCAGTACTTC

D gene: NA
clone size: NA
J gene: TRBJ1-1
V gene: TRBV30
CDR3 length: 15
CDR3 protein: CALSRDLVMNTEAFF
CDR3 DNA: TGTGCCTTAAGCCGGGATCTAGTTATGAACACTGAAGCTTTCTTT

D gene: NA
clone size: NA
J gene: TRBJ1-6
V gene: TRBV5-5
CDR3 length: 16
CDR3 protein: CASSLQGNSYNSPLHF
CDR3 DNA: TGTGCCAGCAGCTTGCAGGGAAACTCCTATAATTCACCCCTCCACTTT

D gene: NA
clone size: once
J gene: TRBJ2-7
V gene: TRBV15
CDR3 length: 13
CDR3 protein: CATGYGGQGQQYF
CDR3 DNA: TGTGCGACAGGCTACGGGGGGCAGGGCCAGCAGTACTTC

D gene: NA
clone size: NA
J gene: TRBJ1-2
V gene: TRBV10-3
CDR3 length: 13
CDR3 protein: CAIRSGVDYGYTF
CDR3 DNA: TGTGCCATCAGGTCAGGGGTTGACTATGGCTACACCTTC

D gene: TRBD2
clone size: NA
J gene: TRBJ2-7
V gene: TRBV9
CDR3 length: 16
CDR3 protein: CASSLRTSASSYEQYF
CDR3 DNA: TGTGCCAGCAGCCTCCGGACTAGCGCCAGCTCCTACGAGCAGTACTTC

D gene: TRBD2
clone size: NA
J gene: TRBJ2-1
V gene: TRBV4-1
CDR3 length: 16
CDR3 protein: CASSLAARGGIDEQFF
CDR3 DNA: TGCGCCAGCAGCCTAGCAGCGCGGGGGGGCATAGATGAGCAGTTCTTC

D gene: NA
clone size: few
J gene: TRBJ1-2
V gene: TRBV7-2
CDR3 length: 14
CDR3 protein: CASSPRTGNYGYTF
CDR3 DNA: TGTGCCAGCAGCCCGCGGACTGGAAACTATGGCTACACCTTC

D gene: TRBD1
clone size: NA
J gene: TRBJ2-5
V gene: TRBV12-5
CDR3 length: 19
CDR3 protein: CASGLVSHLTGGRGETQYF
CDR3 DNA: TGTGCTAGTGGTTTGGTCTCCCACCTGACAGGGGGCAGGGGAGAGACCCAGTACTTC

D gene: TRBD1
clone size: NA
J gene: TRBJ2-5
V gene: TRBV5-1
CDR3 length: 14
CDR3 protein: CASSPGQQQETQYF
CDR3 DNA: TGCGCCAGCAGCCCGGGACAGCAACAAGAGACCCAGTACTTC

D gene: TRBD2
clone size: NA
J gene: TRBJ2-3
V gene: TRBV7-3
CDR3 length: 16
CDR3 protein: CASSLRLAGATDTQYF
CDR3 DNA: TGTGCCAGCAGCCTCCGACTAGCGGGGGCTACAGATACGCAGTATTTT

D gene: TRBD1
clone size: once
J gene: TRBJ1-2
V gene: TRBV4-2
CDR3 length: 16
CDR3 protein: CASSQDRTGGFYGYTF
CDR3 DNA: TGTGCCAGCAGCCAAGACCGGACAGGGGGCTTCTATGGCTACACCTTC

D gene: NA
clone size: NA
J gene: TRBJ1-5
V gene: TRBV28
CDR3 length: 15
CDR3 protein: CATYPTGMSNQPQHF
CDR3 DNA: TGTGCCACCTATCCCACAGGGATGAGCAATCAGCCCCAGCATTTT

D gene: NA
clone size: NA
J gene: TRBJ2-2
V gene: TRBV7-2
CDR3 length: 15
CDR3 protein: CASSYKNPLAGELFF
CDR3 DNA: TGTGCCAGCAGCTACAAAAATCCCCTCGCCGGGGAGCTGTTTTTT

D gene: TRBD1
clone size: NA
J gene: TRBJ2-7
V gene: TRBV2
CDR3 length: 15
CDR3 protein: CASRADRGRAYEQYF
CDR3 DNA: TGTGCCAGCAGGGCCGACAGGGGACGCGCCTACGAGCAGTACTTC

D gene: NA
clone size: NA
J gene: TRBJ2-7
V gene: TRBV7-2
CDR3 length: 16
CDR3 protein: CASSLGGGNGVGEQYF
CDR3 DNA: TGTGCCAGCAGCTTAGGTGGGGGGAATGGGGTCGGCGAGCAGTACTTC

D gene: TRBD1
clone size: once
J gene: TRBJ2-1
V gene: TRBV19
CDR3 length: 15
CDR3 protein: CASSSYGTGTNEQFF
CDR3 DNA: TGTGCCAGTAGTTCTTACGGGACAGGGACCAATGAGCAGTTCTTC

D gene: TRBD1
clone size: NA
J gene: TRBJ2-7
V gene: TRBV7-2
CDR3 length: 15
CDR3 protein: CASSPRWTGGGEQYF
CDR3 DNA: TGTGCCAGCAGCCCTAGGTGGACAGGGGGGGGCGAGCAGTACTTC

D gene: TRBD2
clone size: NA
J gene: TRBJ2-7
V gene: TRBV9
CDR3 length: 17
CDR3 protein: CASSVGSSGMSSYEQYF
CDR3 DNA: TGTGCCAGCAGCGTAGGGAGTAGCGGGATGAGCTCCTACGAGCAGTACTTC

D gene: TRBD1
clone size: NA
J gene: TRBJ1-2
V gene: TRBV5-1
CDR3 length: 13
CDR3 protein: CASSFGTVYGYTF
CDR3 DNA: TGCGCCAGCAGCTTCGGGACAGTCTATGGCTACACCTTC

D gene: NA
clone size: NA
J gene: TRBJ2-6
V gene: TRBV7-9
CDR3 length: 16
CDR3 protein: CASSLGRASGANVLTF
CDR3 DNA: TGTGCCAGCAGCTTAGGGCGGGCCTCTGGGGCCAACGTCCTGACTTTC

D gene: NA
clone size: once
J gene: TRBJ2-7
V gene: TRBV15
CDR3 length: 15
CDR3 protein: CATSRDPSGSYEQYF
CDR3 DNA: TGTGCCACCAGCAGAGATCCGAGCGGGTCCTACGAGCAGTACTTC

D gene: NA
clone size: NA
J gene: TRBJ2-7
V gene: TRBV23-1
CDR3 length: 16
CDR3 protein: CASSQSRRVSSYEQYF
CDR3 DNA: TGCGCCAGCAGTCAATCGAGACGGGTAAGCTCCTACGAGCAGTACTTC

D gene: TRBD2
clone size: NA
J gene: TRBJ2-7
V gene: TRBV5-4
CDR3 length: 16
CDR3 protein: CASSLAGGRKGYEQYF
CDR3 DNA: TGTGCCAGCAGCTTGGCCGGCGGGAGGAAGGGTTACGAGCAGTACTTC

D gene: TRBD1
clone size: NA
J gene: TRBJ1-5
V gene: TRBV6-5
CDR3 length: 14
CDR3 protein: CASRPGTANQPQHF
CDR3 DNA: TGTGCCAGCAGACCCGGGACAGCCAATCAGCCCCAGCATTTT